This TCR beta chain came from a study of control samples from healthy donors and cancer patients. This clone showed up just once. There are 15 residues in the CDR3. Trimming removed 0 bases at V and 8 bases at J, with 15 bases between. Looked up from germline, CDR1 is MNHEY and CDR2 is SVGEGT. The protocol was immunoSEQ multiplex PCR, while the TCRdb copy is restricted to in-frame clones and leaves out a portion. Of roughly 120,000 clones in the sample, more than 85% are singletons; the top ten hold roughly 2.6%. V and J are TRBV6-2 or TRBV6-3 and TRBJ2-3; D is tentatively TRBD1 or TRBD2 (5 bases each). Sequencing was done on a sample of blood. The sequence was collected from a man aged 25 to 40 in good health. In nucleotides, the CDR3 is TGTGCCAGCAGTTACTCGGCTGGGGGATTGGGTACGCAGTATTTT. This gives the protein CASSYSAGGLGTQYF.